This T cell receptor (beta chain) was recorded in a study of beta chain features in type 1 diabetes. Study results and caveats: When VDJ junctions were examined, type 1 diabetes patients showed fewer insertions and more deletions.

The sequenced template was cDNA made from the entire isolated RNA. Some clones are missing from TCRdb's copy, which holds only in-frame ones; the method was immunoSEQ multiplex PCR. Altogether about 200,000 clones are present, under 13% being singletons, with the ten largest covering roughly 1.4%. This clone was counted at least ten times. Its matching antigen is unknown. Trimming removed 1 base from V and 0 bases from J, with 10 bases in between. This CDR3 contains 15 residues. Germline V gene data show CDR1 as SGHTS and CDR2 as YDEGEE. The receptor's source is a young man in good health. V usage is TRBV5-8 and J usage is TRBJ1-1, with no clear D. The source material was central memory CD4+ T cells from blood. This CDR3 is CASSLRAGLNTEAFF. The CDR3 nucleotides read TGTGCCAGCAGCTTGAGGGCAGGACTGAACACTGAAGCTTTCTTT. Full variable domain (rest looked up from reference TRBV5-8 and TRBJ1-1): EAGVTQSPTHLIKTRGQQATLRCSPISGHTSVYWYQQALGLGLQFLLWYDEGEERNRGNFPPRFSGRQFPNYSSELNVNALELEDSALYLCASSLRAGLNTEAFFGQGTRLTVV.